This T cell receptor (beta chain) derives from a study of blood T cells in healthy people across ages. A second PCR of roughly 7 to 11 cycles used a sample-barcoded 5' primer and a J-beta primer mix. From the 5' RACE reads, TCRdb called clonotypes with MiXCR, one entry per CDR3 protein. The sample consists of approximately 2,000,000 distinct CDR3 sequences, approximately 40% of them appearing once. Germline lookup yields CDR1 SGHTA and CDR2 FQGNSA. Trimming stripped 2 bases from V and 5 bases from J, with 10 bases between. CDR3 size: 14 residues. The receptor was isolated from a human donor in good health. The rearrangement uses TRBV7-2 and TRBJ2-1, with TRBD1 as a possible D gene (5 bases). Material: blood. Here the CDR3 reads CASSLRGTNNEQFF. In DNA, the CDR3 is TGTGCCAGCAGCTTAAGGGGCACCAACAATGAGCAGTTCTTC.